This T cell receptor beta chain is drawn from a study of blood T cell repertoires in COVID-19 (dated by TCRdb to 2018 to 2021). For the study in its entirety: Samples from collaborators originated in the United States, Italy and Spain and spanned both the acute and convalescent phases of COVID-19. Samples came from the ongoing ImmuneRACE study (first 160 participants) plus 1,254 subjects from 6 global collaborators. Subjects who had been exposed to COVID-19, were actively infected with it, or had recovered from it provided the deeply sampled blood TCRbeta repertoires that made up the dataset. The prospective study material was composed of cDNA or gDNA derived from T cells, B-cell-depleted T cells, or PBMCs. Sample metadata almost always included a de-identified subject ID, COVID-19 status, age in years and sex. The repertoires were made available in a free public database intended to serve as a resource for research on the immune response to SARS-CoV-2. Where available, HLA class I and class II types were taken from metadata supplied by the sample provider and were not determined by assay-based typing.

What the research found in general, with its limitations: The amount of clinical and demographic metadata varied by source and participant and was provided uncurated.

Whole blood was collected in K2EDTA tubes by collaborating institutions according to the institutions' own protocols. Collaborator samples were shipped for TCRbeta analysis as frozen whole blood, isolated PBMCs, or DNA extracted from either sample type. TCRbeta CDR3 regions were amplified from genomic DNA by means of the immunoSEQ Assay, a bias-controlled multiplex PCR. In the source study's methods: The number of nucleated cells in each sample was estimated from the amplification of reference gene primers within the assay. To quantify the absolute abundance of each unique TCRbeta CDR3 rearrangement, sequence reads were collapsed and filtered. For each sample, productive Simpson clonality was calculated as the square root of Simpson's diversity index over productive rearrangements. TCRdb retrieved this table from immuneACCESS and kept in-frame rearrangements only. Not all clones are present; in checked studies, unresolved V genes account for under half, and no reason is known for the remainder. For V, J and clone size, that table is used; D and trimming come from the DNA. The sample yields more than 95,000 clones; 70% to 90% were counted once. The top ten clones comprise 4.1% of the sample.

This clone was seen a few times. Its target antigen remains unknown. No per-base quality is available; no much larger clone lies one base away. The germline V gene gives CDR1 as MNHEY and CDR2 as SVGAGI. The CDR3 measures 15 amino acids from cysteine to phenylalanine. Of the read, only the CDR3 DNA is kept; its 45 bases are in frame from base 1. Trimming costs V 8 bases and J 4 bases, and their ends lie 20 bases apart. This receptor was identified in a man in his 60s with acute or convalescent COVID-19. The chain employs TRBV6-5 and TRBJ1-2; a tentative D call is TRBD1 (5 bases match). The sequenced material came from peripheral blood. In nucleotides, the sequence is TGTGCCAGCTCGACTTGGGGAGGGGAGGGCTATGGCTACACCTTC. This gives the protein CASSTWGGEGYGYTF.